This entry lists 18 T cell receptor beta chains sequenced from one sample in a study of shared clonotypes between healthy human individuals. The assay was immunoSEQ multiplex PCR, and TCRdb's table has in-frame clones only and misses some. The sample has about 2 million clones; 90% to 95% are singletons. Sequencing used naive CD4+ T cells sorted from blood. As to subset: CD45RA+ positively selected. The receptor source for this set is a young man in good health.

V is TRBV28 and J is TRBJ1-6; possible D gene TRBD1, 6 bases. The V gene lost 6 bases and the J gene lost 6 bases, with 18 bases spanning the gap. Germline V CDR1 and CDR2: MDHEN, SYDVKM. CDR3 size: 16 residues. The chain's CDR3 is CASRSQGTAGNSPLHF. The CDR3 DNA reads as TGTGCCAGCAGAAGCCAGGGGACGGCGGGTAATTCACCCCTCCACTTT.

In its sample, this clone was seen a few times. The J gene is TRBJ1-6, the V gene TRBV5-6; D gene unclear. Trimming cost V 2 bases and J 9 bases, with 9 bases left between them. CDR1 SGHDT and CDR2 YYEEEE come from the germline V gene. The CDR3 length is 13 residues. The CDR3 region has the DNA TGTGCCAGCAGCTTCCATTACAGTTCACCCCTCCACTTT. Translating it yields CASSFHYSSPLHF.

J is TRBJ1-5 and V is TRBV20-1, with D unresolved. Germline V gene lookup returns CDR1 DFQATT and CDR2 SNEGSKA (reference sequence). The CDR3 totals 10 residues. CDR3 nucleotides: TGCAGCGAACTAACAAGACCCCAGCATTTT. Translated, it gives CSELTRPQHF.

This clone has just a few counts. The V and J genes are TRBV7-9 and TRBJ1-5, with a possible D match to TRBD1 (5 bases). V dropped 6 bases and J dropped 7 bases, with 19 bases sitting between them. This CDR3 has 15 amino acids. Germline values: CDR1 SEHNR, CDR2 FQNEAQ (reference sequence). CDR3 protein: CASSRGLGSDQPQHF. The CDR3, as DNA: TGTGCCAGCAGTCGGGGACTGGGAAGCGACCAGCCCCAGCATTTT. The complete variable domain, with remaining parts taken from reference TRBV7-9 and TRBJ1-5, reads DTGVSQNPRHKITKRGQNVTFRCDPISEHNRLYWYRQTLGQGPEFLTYFQNEAQLEKSRLLSDRFSAERPKGSFSTLEIQRTEQGDSAMYLCASSRGLGSDQPQHFGDGTRLSIL.

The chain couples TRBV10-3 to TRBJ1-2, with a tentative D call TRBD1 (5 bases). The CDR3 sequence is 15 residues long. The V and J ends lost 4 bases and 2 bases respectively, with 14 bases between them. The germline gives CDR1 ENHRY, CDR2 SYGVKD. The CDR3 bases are TGTGCCATCAGTGGTATGGTGGGACCCAACTATGGCTACACCTTC. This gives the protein CAISGMVGPNYGYTF.

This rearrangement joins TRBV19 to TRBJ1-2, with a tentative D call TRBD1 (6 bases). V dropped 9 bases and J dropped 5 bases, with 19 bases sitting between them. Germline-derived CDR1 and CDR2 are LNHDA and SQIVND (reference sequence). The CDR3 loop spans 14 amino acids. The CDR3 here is CASRVQGSVYGYTF. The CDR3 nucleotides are TGTGCCAGCCGAGTCCAGGGGTCTGTATATGGCTACACCTTC.

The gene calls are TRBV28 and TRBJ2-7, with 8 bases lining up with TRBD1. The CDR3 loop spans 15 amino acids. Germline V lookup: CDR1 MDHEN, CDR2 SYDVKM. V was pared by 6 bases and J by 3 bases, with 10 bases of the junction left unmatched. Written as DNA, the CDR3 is TGTGCCAGCAGGCGTGGTCAGGGGGCAATCTACGAGCAGTACTTC. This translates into CASRRGQGAIYEQYF.

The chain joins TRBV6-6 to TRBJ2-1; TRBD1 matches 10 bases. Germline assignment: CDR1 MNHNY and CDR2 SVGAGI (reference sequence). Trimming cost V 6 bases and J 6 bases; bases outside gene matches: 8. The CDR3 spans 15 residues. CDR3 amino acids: CASSLPGQGSNEQFF. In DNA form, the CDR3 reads TGTGCCAGCAGCCTCCCGGGACAGGGGTCCAATGAGCAGTTCTTC.

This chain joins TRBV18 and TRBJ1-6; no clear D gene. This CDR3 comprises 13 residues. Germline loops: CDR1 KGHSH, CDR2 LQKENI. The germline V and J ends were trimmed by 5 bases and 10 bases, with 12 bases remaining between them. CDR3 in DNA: TGTGCCAGCTCAACCACAGAGGGATCACCCCTCCACTTT. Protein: CASSTTEGSPLHF.

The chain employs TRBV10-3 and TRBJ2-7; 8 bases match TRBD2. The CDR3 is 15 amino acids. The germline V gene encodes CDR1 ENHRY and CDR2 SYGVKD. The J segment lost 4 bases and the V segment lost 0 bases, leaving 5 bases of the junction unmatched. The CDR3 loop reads CAISESNSGKYEQYF. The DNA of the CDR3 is TGTGCCATCAGTGAGTCGAATAGCGGGAAATACGAGCAGTACTTC.

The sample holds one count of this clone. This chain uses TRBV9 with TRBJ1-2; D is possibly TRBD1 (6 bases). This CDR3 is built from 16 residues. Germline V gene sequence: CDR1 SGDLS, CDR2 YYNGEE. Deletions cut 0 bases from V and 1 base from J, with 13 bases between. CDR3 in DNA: TGTGCCAGCAGCGTAGGGTGGACAGCGAGTAACTATGGCTACACCTTC. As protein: CASSVGWTASNYGYTF.

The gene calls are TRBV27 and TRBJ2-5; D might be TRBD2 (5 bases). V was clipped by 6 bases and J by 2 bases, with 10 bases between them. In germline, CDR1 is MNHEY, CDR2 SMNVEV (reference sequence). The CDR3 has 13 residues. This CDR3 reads CASRSGNQETQYF. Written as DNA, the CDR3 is TGTGCCAGCAGAAGCGGTAATCAAGAGACCCAGTACTTC.

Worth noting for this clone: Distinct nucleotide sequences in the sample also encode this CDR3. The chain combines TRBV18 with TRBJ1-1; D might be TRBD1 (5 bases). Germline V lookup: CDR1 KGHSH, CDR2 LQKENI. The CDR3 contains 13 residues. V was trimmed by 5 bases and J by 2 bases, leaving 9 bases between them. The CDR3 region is CASSFDRNTEAFF. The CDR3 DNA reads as TGTGCCAGCTCATTTGACAGAAACACTGAAGCTTTCTTT. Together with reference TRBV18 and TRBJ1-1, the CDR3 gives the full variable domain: NAGVMQNPRHLVRRRGQEARLRCSPMKGHSHVYWYRQLPEEGLKFMVYLQKENIIDESGMPKERFSAEFPKEGPSILRIQQVVRGDSAAYFCASSFDRNTEAFFGQGTRLTVV.

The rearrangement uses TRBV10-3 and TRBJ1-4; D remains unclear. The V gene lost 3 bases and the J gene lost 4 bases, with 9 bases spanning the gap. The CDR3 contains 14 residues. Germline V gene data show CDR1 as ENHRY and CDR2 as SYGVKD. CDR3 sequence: CAISERGLNEKLFF. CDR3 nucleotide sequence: TGTGCCATCAGTGAAAGAGGGCTTAATGAAAAACTGTTTTTT.

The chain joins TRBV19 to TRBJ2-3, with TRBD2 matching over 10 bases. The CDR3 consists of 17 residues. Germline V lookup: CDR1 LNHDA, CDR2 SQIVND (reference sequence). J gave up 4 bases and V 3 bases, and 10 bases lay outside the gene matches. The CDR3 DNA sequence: TGTGCCAGTAGTATGGGCCTAGCGGGAGCTTCCCCAGATACGCAGTATTTT. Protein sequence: CASSMGLAGASPDTQYF. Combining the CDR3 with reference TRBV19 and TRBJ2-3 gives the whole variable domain DGGITQSPKYLFRKEGQNVTLSCEQNLNHDAMYWYRQDPGQGLRLIYYSQIVNDFQKGDIAEGYSVSREKKESFPLTVTSAQKNPTAFYLCASSMGLAGASPDTQYFGPGTRLTVL.

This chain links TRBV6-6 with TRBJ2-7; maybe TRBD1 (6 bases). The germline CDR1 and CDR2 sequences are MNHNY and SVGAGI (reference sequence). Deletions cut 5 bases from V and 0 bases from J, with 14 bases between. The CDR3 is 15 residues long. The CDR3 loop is CASSMGAGNSYEQYF. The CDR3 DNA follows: TGTGCCAGCAGTATGGGGGCGGGTAACTCCTACGAGCAGTACTTC.

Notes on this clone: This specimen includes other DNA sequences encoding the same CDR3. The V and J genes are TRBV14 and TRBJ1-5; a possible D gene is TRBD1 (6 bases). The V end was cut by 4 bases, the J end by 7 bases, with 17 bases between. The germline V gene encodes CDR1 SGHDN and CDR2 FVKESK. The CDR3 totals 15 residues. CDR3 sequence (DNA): TGTGCCAGCAGCCTCACAGGGAGTTCAAACCAGCCCCAGCATTTT. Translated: CASSLTGSSNQPQHF. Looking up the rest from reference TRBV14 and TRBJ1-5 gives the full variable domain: EAGVTQFPSHSVIEKGQTVTLRCDPISGHDNLYWYRRVMGKEIKFLLHFVKESKQDESGMPNNRFLAERTGGTYSTLKVQPAELEDSGVYFCASSLTGSSNQPQHFGDGTRLSIL.

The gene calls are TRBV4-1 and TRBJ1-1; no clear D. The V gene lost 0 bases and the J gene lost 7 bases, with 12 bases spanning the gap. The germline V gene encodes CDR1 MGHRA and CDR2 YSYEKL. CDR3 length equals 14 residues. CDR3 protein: CASSQDLDRREAFF. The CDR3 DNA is TGCGCCAGCAGCCAAGATCTTGACCGACGTGAAGCTTTCTTT.